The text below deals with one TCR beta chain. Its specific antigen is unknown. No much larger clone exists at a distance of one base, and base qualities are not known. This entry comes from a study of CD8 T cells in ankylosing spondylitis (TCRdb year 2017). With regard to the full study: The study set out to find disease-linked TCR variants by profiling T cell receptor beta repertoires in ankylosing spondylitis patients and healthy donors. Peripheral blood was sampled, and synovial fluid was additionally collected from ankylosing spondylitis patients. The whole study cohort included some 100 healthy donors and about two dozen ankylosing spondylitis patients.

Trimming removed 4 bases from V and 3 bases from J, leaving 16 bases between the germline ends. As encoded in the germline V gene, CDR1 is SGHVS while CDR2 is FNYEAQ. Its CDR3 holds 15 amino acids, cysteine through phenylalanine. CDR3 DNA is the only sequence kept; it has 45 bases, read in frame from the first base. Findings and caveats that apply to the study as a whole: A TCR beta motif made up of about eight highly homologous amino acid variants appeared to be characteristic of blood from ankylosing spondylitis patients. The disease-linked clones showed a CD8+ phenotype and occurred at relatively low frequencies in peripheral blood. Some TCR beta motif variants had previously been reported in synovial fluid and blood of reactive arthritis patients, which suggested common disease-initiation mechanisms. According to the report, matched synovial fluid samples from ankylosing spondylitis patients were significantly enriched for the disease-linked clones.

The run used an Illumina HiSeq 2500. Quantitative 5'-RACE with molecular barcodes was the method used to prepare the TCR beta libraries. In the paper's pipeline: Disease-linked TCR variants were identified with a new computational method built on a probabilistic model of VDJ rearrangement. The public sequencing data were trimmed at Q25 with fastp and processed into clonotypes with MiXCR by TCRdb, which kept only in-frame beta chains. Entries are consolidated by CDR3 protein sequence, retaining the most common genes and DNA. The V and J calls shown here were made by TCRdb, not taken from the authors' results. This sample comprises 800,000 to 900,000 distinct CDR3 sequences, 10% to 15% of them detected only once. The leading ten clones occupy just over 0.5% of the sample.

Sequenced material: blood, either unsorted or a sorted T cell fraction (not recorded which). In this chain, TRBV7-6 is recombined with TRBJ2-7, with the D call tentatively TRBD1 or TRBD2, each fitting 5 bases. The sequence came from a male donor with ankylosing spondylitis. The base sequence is TGTGCCAGCAGCTCCCGGGGCCTACGCTTCTACGAGCAGTACTTC. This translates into CASSSRGLRFYEQYF.